This T cell receptor beta chain was captured in a study of CD8 T cells in ankylosing spondylitis. General study results and limits: Some of these motif variants have turned up before, in reports on reactive arthritis synovial fluid and blood. A motif in TCR beta, a set of roughly 8 highly homologous variants, appeared characteristic of ankylosing spondylitis blood. Clones linked to disease, bearing a CD8+ phenotype, were relatively rare in peripheral blood. Reportedly, disease-linked clones are significantly enriched in ankylosing spondylitis patients' matched synovial fluid.

Quantitative 5'-RACE with molecular barcodes was used to make the TCR beta libraries. One entry per CDR3 protein results from TCRdb running MiXCR on the 5' RACE reads. This table has hundreds of thousands of distinct CDR3 sequences, around 11% appearing once. The CDR3 runs 15 residues. Germline V gives CDR1 LGHNA, CDR2 YSLEER. Trimming removed 4 bases from V and 4 bases from J, with 15 bases in between. This clonotype was picked up many times. Its antigen is currently unknown. The chain has TRBV4-3 and TRBJ2-3; D perhaps matches TRBD2 (5 bases). The material sequenced was blood, either unsorted or a sorted T cell fraction (not recorded which). The sequence was collected from a male donor with ankylosing spondylitis. Here the CDR3 DNA reads TGCGCCAGCAGCCCACGCGGCGGGTCGTCAGATACGCAGTATTTT. It is translated as CASSPRGGSSDTQYF.